Sequencing of this TCR beta chain was carried out in a study of shared clonotypes between healthy human individuals. About the study: For every donor, three CD4 naive, three CD4 memory, two CD8 naive and one CD8 memory plates were used. Study-level findings and limits: Non-shared clonotypes were found to have lower generation probabilities than the clonotypes that were shared by all four of the sorted-subset donors.

As concerns this clone: What it recognizes is unknown.

In the original workflow: ImmunoSEQ only sent back junction sequences with no quality scores, so filtering was done differently. Assay used: immunoSEQ multiplex PCR; TCRdb lists only in-frame clones, some missing. V, J and clone size are taken as reported in that table, and D and trimming were inferred from the DNA itself. Among 2 million to 2.5 million clones listed, under 97% were seen once. This TCR derives from a man younger than 35 in good health. The sample consisted of naive CD4+ T cells sorted from blood. Subset denoted: CD45RA+ positively selected.

CDR3 in DNA: TGTGCCACCCAACAACAGGGAGGAAACACCATATATTTT. Its protein is CATQQQGGNTIYF. V is TRBV28 and J is TRBJ1-3; possible D gene TRBD1, 6 bases. CDR1 and CDR2 from the germline V gene are MDHEN and SYDVKM. V lost 10 bases, J lost 4 bases, and 14 bases lay in between. This CDR3 spans 13 amino acids.